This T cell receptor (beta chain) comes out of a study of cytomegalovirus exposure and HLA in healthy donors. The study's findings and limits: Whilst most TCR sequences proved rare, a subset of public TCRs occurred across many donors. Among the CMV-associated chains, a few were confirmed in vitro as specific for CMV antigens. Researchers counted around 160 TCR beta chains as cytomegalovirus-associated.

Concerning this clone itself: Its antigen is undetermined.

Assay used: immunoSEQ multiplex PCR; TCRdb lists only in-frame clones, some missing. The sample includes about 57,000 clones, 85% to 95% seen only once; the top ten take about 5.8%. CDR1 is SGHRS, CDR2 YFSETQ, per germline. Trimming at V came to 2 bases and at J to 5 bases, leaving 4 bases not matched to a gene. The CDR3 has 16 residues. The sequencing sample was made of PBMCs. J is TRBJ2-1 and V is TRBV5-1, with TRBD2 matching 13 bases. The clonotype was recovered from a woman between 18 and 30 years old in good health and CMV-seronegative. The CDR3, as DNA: TGCGCCAGCAGCTTTGGACTAGCGGGGGTTCACAATGAGCAGTTCTTC. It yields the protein CASSFGLAGVHNEQFF.